Listed below are T cell receptor beta chains from one sample, sequenced in a study of beta chain features in type 1 diabetes. Some clones are missing from TCRdb's copy, which holds only in-frame ones; the method was immunoSEQ multiplex PCR. The sample consists of more than 120,000 clones, roughly an eighth of them appearing once. Material: central memory CD4+ T cells from blood. The receptor source for this set is a man between 18 and 35 years old with type 1 diabetes. Both conserved end residues are part of each CDR3.

>TRBV14|TRBJ1-2
CASSQLHGTGIGYTF
>TRBV30|TRBJ1-5
CAWSVVSGYNQPQHF
>TRBV4-2|TRBJ1-2
CASSQSRQGAYTF
>TRBV5-4|TRBJ2-6
CASSGGSGANVLTF
>TRBV5-1|TRBJ1-6
CASSLGLGQDNSPLHF
>TRBV9|TRBJ1-1
CASSPDDRPTARAFF
>TRBV10-3|TRBJ2-7
CAISERTVSNYEQYF
>TRBV6-6|TRBJ1-6
CASSYTGDSPLHF
>TRBV7-8|TRBJ1-1
CASSPTGLNTEAFF
>TRBV28|TRBJ2-3
CASRGAGANTDTQYF
>TRBV10-3|TRBJ2-7
CANGQGYEQYF
>TRBV28|TRBJ2-4
CASSFRDPNIQYF
>TRBV6-6|TRBJ2-7
CASSSAGGPYEQYF
>TRBV10-3|TRBJ2-3
CAISGADTQYF
>TRBV7-6|TRBJ2-1
CASSLSSGLAPNEQFF
>TRBV10-3|TRBJ2-3
CATSYTSTDTQYF
>TRBV30|TRBJ2-7
CAGSVQGAVLSPYEQYF
>TRBV4-1|TRBJ1-6
CASSQDQKGDSPLHF
>TRBV7-2|TRBJ1-2
CASSLGTLAGYTF
>TRBV7-2|TRBJ1-2
CASSAGTGNAF